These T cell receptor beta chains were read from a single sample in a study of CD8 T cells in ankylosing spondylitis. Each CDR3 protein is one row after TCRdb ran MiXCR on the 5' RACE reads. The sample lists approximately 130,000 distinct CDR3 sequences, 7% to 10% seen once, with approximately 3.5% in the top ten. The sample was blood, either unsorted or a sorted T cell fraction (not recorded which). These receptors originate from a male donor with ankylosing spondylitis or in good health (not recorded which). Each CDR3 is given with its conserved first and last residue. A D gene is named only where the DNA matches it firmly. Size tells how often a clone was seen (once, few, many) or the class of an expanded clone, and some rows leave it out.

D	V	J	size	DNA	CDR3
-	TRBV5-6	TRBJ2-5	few	TGTGCCAGCAGCTTGTGGACGACTCCGGGGGTATACTTC	CASSLWTTPGVYF
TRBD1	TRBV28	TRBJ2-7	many	TGTGCCAGCAGCTCCTATTACAGGGGTTACGAGCAGTACTTC	CASSSYYRGYEQYF
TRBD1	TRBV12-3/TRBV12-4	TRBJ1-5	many	TGTGCCAGCAGTTTAGCGAAGACAGGGCAGCCCCAGCATTTT	CASSLAKTGQPQHF
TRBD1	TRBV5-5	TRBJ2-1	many	TGTGCCAGCACCGTGACAGGGCTGAATGAGCAGTTCTTC	CASTVTGLNEQFF
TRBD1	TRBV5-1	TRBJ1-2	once	TGCGCCAGCAGCCCAACCCATACAGGGGGTGGCTACACCTTC	CASSPTHTGGGYTF
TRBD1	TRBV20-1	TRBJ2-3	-	TGCAGTGCTAGCAGGGACAGGGTCAGAGGGGGAACGCAGTATTTT	CSASRDRVRGGTQYF
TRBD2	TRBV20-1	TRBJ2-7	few	TGCAGTGCCCCTCCGGATAGCGGGAATTCCTACGAGCAGTACTTC	CSAPPDSGNSYEQYF
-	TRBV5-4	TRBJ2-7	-	TGTGCCAGCAGCTTGGGGACAAACACCTACGAGCAGTACTTC	CASSLGTNTYEQYF
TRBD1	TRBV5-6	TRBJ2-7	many	TGTGCCAGCAGCTTGGTTGGGACAGGGATCTACGAGCAGTACTTC	CASSLVGTGIYEQYF
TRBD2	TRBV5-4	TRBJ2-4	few	TGTGCCAGCAGCTTGGGAGGCGGGAGGCCCCCGCCAAACATTCAGTACTTC	CASSLGGGRPPPNIQYF
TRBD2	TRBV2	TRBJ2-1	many	TGTGCCAGCAGTGCTAGGACTAGCGGTTCCTACAATGAGCAGTTCTTC	CASSARTSGSYNEQFF
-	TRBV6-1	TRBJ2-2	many	TGTGCCAGCAACCGACAGGCGACGAACACCGGGGAGCTGTTTTTT	CASNRQATNTGELFF
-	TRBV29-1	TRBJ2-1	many	TGCAGCGTCTCAAAGGTGGGAGTGACCTCCTACAATGAGCAGTTCTTC	CSVSKVGVTSYNEQFF
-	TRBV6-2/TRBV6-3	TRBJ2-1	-	TGTGCCAGCAGTTACTCGATTAAGGCGGGAAGGTACAATGAGCAGTTCTTC	CASSYSIKAGRYNEQFF
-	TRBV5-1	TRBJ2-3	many	TGCGCCAGCTTAGGCCCGAGGAGAGTCGGCACAGATACGCAGTATTTT	CASLGPRRVGTDTQYF
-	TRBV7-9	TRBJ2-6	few	TGTGCCAGCAGCTTAGCGTCGGTTTCTGGGGCCAACGTCCTGACTTTC	CASSLASVSGANVLTF
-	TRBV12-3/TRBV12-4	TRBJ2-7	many	TGTGCCAGCAGTTCCCACGGGACAACCTACGAGCAGTACTTC	CASSSHGTTYEQYF
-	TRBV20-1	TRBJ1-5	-	TGCAGTGCTTCAGGGGAGGGGCAGCCCCAGCATTTT	CSASGEGQPQHF
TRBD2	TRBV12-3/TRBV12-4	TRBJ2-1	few	TGTGCCAGCAGGTTGGCGGGAGTCTACAATGAGCAGTTCTTC	CASRLAGVYNEQFF
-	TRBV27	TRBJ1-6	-	TGTGCCAGCAGCCGAGGGGATTCACCCCTCCACTTT	CASSRGDSPLHF
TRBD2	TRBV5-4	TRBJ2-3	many	TGTGCCAGCAGCTTGGATCCAGGAAAAAGACTAGCGGGGGGCACAGATACGCAGTATTTT	CASSLDPGKRLAGGTDTQYF
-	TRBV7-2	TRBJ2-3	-	TGTGCCAGCAGCTTAACCCGCGGCCCAGATACGCAGTATTTT	CASSLTRGPDTQYF
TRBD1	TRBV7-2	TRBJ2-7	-	TGTGCCAGCAGCTTTGGGACAGGGAACTACGAGCAGTACTTC	CASSFGTGNYEQYF
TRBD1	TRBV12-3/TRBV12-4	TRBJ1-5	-	TGTGCCAGCAGTCCGGACAGGTCAATCAAGCCCCAGCATTTT	CASSPDRSIKPQHF
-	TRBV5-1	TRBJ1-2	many	TGCGCCAGCAGCCCAACTACACCGATCTATGGCTACACCTTC	CASSPTTPIYGYTF
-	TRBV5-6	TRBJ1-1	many	TGTGCCAGCAGCTTGGGCACTGAAGCTTTCTTT	CASSLGTEAFF
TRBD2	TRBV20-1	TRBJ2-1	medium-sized	TGCAGTATCTGGGAGGGACTAGCGGGAGAACTTTACAATGAGCAGTTCTTC	CSIWEGLAGELYNEQFF
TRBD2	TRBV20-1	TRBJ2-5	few	TGCAGTGCTAGATCAGGCGAGCGGGAGATGTGGGAGACCCAGTACTTC	CSARSGEREMWETQYF
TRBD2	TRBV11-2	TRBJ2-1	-	TGTGCCAGCAGCTTTAAGGGAGAGAGTCTAGCGGGAGTCTACAATGAGCAGTTCTTC	CASSFKGESLAGVYNEQFF
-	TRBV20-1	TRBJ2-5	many	TGCAGTGCTGTCTTAGGCGGACAAGAGACCCAGTACTTC	CSAVLGGQETQYF
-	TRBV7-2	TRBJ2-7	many	TGTGCCAGCAGCCCCCGGACGGTTTCGACAGACAACGAGCAGTACTTC	CASSPRTVSTDNEQYF
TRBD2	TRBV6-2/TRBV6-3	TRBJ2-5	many	TGTGCCAGCATCGATCCGGGACTAGCGGGAGCGATCGGGGAGACCCAGTACTTC	CASIDPGLAGAIGETQYF
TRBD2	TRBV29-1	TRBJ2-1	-	TGCAGCGTTGACAGCGGGAGCTCCTACAATGAGCAGTTCTTC	CSVDSGSSYNEQFF
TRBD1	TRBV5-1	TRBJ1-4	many	TGCGCCAGCAGCTTGGGACAGGGCGGGGGCGTCGGACGAATAGAAAAACTGTTTTTT	CASSLGQGGGVGRIEKLFF
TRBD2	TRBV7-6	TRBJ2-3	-	TGTGCCAGCAGCTCCCGTCCAGCGGGAGCGGGCACAGATACGCAGTATTTT	CASSSRPAGAGTDTQYF
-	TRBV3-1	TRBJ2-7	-	TGTGCCACCACCCAACAATCACTCGGACAGATAAAACTATACGAGCAGTACTTC	CATTQQSLGQIKLYEQYF
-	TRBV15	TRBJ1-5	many	TGTGCCACCAGCCCTCGGGTAGGGGATCAGCCCCAGCATTTT	CATSPRVGDQPQHF
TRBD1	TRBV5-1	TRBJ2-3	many	TGCGCCAGCAGCCCCGGACAGGGTGAGGTAGATACGCAGTATTTT	CASSPGQGEVDTQYF
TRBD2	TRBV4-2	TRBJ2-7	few	TGTGCCAGCAGTTACTTTTATTTCCGCATCGTGACGGGAGGGCCCTACGAGCAGTACTTC	CASSYFYFRIVTGGPYEQYF
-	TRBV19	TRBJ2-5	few	TGTGCCAGTAGTATGTATGGCGAGACCCAGTACTTC	CASSMYGETQYF
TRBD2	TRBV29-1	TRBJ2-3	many	TGCAGCGTTGAAGTAGCGGGAGCTCCAGATACGCAGTATTTT	CSVEVAGAPDTQYF
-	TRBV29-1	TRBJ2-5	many	TGCAGCGTTGAAGACAGGAACCAAGAGACCCAGTACTTC	CSVEDRNQETQYF
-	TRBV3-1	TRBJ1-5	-	TGTGCCAGCAGCCGGAGTCCAGGCAGCAATCAGCCCCAGCATTTT	CASSRSPGSNQPQHF
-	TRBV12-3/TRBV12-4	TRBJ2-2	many	TGTGCCAGCGGACGGGGCCGAAACACCGGGGAGCTGTTTTTT	CASGRGRNTGELFF
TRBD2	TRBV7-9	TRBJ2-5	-	TGTGCCAGCAGCTTTTTCGCGGGAGGTCGTACGCAAGAGACCCAGTACTTC	CASSFFAGGRTQETQYF
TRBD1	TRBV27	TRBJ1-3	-	TGTGCCAGCAAGGGACAGGGTTCGGGAAACACCATATATTTT	CASKGQGSGNTIYF
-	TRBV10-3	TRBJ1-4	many	TGTGCCACCACAGGGAGCAACCCTAATGAAAAACTGTTTTTT	CATTGSNPNEKLFF
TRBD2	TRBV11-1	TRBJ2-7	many	TGTGCCAGCAGCTGGACTAGCGGGAGAGCCGAGCAGTACTTC	CASSWTSGRAEQYF
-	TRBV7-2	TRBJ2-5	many	TGTGCCAGCAGCTTCCAACCCCCGGGCAGCCAAGAGACCCAGTACTTC	CASSFQPPGSQETQYF
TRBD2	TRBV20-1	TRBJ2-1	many	TGCAGTGCGATTACTAGCGGGAGGGATCTTGAGCAGTTCTTC	CSAITSGRDLEQFF
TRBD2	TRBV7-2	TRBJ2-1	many	TGTGCCAGCAGCTTACAACGGGAGGGCTACTCCTACAATGAGCAGTTCTTC	CASSLQREGYSYNEQFF
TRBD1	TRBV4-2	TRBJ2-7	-	TGTGCCAGCAGCCAGATAGGATCCCAGACAGGGGACGAGCAGTACTTC	CASSQIGSQTGDEQYF
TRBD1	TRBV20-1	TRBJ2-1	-	TGCAGTGCCAATATGATCCCGACAGGGGGCACTGAGCAGTTCTTC	CSANMIPTGGTEQFF